This T cell receptor (beta chain) was sequenced for a study of T-cell memory formation after mild COVID-19. The wider study: Across donors, TCR clusters were largely donor specific. Study findings and constraints: Among CD4+ contracting clones, most were CM and EM, and CD8+ ones EMRA.

Constant-segment primers and 5'RACE yielded cDNA libraries for TCR alpha and TCR beta, each carrying sample barcodes and UMIs. One entry per CDR3 protein results from TCRdb running MiXCR on the 5' RACE reads. Of 300,000 to 350,000 distinct CDR3 sequences listed, approximately 15% were seen once; the top ten hold roughly a fifth. The CDR3 loop spans 16 amino acids. Germline V lookup: CDR1 LGHDT, CDR2 YNNKEL (reference sequence). The V and J ends lost 3 bases and 3 bases, in that order; junction bases with no gene match: 1. Remarks on this clonotype: Its target is unknown.

The TCR sequence derives from a man aged 18 to 35 who had mild COVID-19 (a few samples of this study predate the infection). Cell type and time point are not known. Material for sequencing was PBMCs or a T cell subset sorted from them (not recorded which). J is TRBJ2-5 and V is TRBV3-1; 16 bases line up with TRBD2. Here the CDR3 reads CASSHGTSGGEETQYF. CDR3 DNA sequence: TGTGCCAGCAGCCACGGGACTAGCGGGGGGGAAGAGACCCAGTACTTC.